This T cell receptor beta chain comes out of a study of cytomegalovirus exposure and HLA in healthy donors. This clone was seen a few times. Antigen specificity is unknown. This CDR3 has 13 amino acids. The germline V gene has CDR1 WSHSY and CDR2 SAAADI. Losses at the gene ends were 8 bases for V and 3 bases for J; bases not matched to a gene: 4. Overall study results and limits: Data from an earlier analysis indicated that most TCR beta V segments were productive either about 87% or about 30% of the time.

The study ran its PCR with 60 Vbeta and 13 Jbeta primers. Method: immunoSEQ multiplex PCR; TCRdb's copy keeps in-frame clones and lacks some. The sample lists 90,000 or so clones; roughly 80% were seen once. The sequenced material came from PBMCs. The chain combines TRBV10-2 with TRBJ2-1, with 7 bases aligning to TRBD2. The receptor comes from a man younger than 40 in good health and CMV-seropositive. The DNA of the CDR3 is TGCGCCAGCCTAAGGGAGGGCTACAATGAGCAGTTCTTC. Translated: CASLREGYNEQFF.